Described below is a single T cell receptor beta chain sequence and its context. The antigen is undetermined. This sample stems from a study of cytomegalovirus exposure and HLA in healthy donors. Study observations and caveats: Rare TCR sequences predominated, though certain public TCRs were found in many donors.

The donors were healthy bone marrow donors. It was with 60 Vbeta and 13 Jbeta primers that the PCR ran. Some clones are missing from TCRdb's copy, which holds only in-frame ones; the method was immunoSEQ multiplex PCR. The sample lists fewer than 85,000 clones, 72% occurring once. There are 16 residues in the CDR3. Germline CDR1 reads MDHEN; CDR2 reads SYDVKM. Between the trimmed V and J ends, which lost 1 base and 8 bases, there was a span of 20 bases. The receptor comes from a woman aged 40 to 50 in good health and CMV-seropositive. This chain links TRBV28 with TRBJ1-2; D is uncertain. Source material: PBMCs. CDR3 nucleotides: TGTGCCAGCAGTTTATTTCCCGGAGGAGGAGGGTTGGGCTACACCTTC. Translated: CASSLFPGGGGLGYTF.